This entry is about one T cell receptor (beta chain). The entry originates in a study of T-cell memory formation after mild COVID-19. Study summary: Clusters of TCRs were largely donor specific.

The CDR3 extends over 16 amino acids. MiXCR, run by TCRdb on the 5' RACE reads, gives a single entry per CDR3 protein. Here the sample spans fewer than 650,000 distinct CDR3 sequences, about a fifth being singletons. Sequences were obtained from PBMCs or a T cell subset sorted from them (not recorded which). The source of this sequence is an adult woman who had mild COVID-19 (a few samples of this study predate the infection). Cell type and time point are not known. V usage is TRBV21-1 and J usage is TRBJ1-3; the listed D gene, TRBD1, was not tested against the DNA. TRBV21-1 is termed a pseudogene. The DNA of the CDR3 is TGTGCCAGCAGCAAAGAGGGGCGCTTCTCTGGAAACACCATATATTTT. This codes for CASSKEGRFSGNTIYF.